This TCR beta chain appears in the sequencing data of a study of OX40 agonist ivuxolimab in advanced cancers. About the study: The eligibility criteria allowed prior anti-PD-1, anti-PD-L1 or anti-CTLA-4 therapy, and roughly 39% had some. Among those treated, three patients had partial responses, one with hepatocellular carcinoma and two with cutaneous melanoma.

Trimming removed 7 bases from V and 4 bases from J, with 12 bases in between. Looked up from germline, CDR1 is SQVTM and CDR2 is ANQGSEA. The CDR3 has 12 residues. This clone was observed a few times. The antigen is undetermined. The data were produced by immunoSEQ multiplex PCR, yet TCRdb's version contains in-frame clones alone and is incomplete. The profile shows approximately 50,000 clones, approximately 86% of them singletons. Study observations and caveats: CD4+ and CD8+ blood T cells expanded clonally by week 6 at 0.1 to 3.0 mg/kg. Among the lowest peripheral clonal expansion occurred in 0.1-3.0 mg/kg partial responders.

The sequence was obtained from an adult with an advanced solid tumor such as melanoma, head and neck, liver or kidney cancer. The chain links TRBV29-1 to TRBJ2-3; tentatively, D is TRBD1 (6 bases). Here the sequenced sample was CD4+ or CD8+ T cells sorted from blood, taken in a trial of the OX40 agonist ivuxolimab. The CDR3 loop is CSAADSPDTQYF. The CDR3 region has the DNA TGCAGCGCCGCGGACAGCCCAGATACGCAGTATTTT.